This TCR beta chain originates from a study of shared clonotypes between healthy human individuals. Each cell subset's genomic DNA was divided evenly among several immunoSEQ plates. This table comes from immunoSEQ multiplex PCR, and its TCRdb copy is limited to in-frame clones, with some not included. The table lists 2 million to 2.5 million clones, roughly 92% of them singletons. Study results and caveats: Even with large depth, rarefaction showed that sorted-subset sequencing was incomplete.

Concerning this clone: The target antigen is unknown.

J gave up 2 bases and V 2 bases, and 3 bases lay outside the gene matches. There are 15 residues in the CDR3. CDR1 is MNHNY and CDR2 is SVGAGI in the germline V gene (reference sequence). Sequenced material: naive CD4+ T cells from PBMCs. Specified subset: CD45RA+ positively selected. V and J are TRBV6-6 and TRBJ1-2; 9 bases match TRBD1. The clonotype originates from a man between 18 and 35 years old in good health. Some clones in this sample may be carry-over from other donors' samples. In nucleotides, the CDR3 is TGTGCCAGCAGTTACCAAGGGACAGGGAACTATGGCTACACCTTC. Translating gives CASSYQGTGNYGYTF.